Below, 5 T cell receptor beta chains from the same sample are listed, as sequenced in a study of identical twins. MiXCR, run by TCRdb on the 5' RACE reads, gives a single entry per CDR3 protein. The repertoire holds roughly 690,000 distinct CDR3 sequences, with 5.5% to 6.5% as singletons. The sequenced sample consisted of naive T cells sorted from blood. Receptor source: a man aged 18 to 30 in good health.

This clonotype was observed a handful of times. The chain employs TRBV30 and TRBJ2-5, with TRBD2 matching 11 bases. Germline trimming cut 5 bases from V and 3 bases from J; bases unmatched to any gene: 2. Looked up from germline, CDR1 is GTSNPN and CDR2 is SVGIG (reference sequence). The CDR3 covers 13 residues. This chain's CDR3 is CAWVLAGEETQYF. Here the CDR3 DNA reads TGTGCCTGGGTACTAGCGGGGGAAGAGACCCAGTACTTC.

The chain links TRBV7-9 to TRBJ2-1; 7 positions agree with TRBD2. Germline CDR1 is SEHNR and CDR2 is FQNEAQ (reference sequence). Trimming removed 4 bases from V and 5 bases from J; junction bases left unmatched: 8. The length of the CDR3 is 15 residues. DNA for the CDR3: TGTGCCAGCAGCTACCAAGCGGGACCTGACAATGAGCAGTTCTTC. Its translation: CASSYQAGPDNEQFF.

This clonotype was counted ten times or more. This chain connects TRBV20-1 to TRBJ1-3; 7 nucleotides line up with TRBD1. The CDR3 is 14 residues long. The germline CDR1 and CDR2 sequences are DFQATT and SNEGSKA (reference sequence). With 1 base clipped from V and 2 bases from J, the junction kept 2 bases outside the gene matches. In nucleotides, the CDR3 is TGCAGTGCTAGAGCCGGGACAGCTGGAAACACCATATATTTT. Encoded protein: CSARAGTAGNTIYF.

The chain has TRBV27 and TRBJ2-1; a weak D match, TRBD2 (5 bases). This CDR3 contains 13 residues. The germline V gene has CDR1 MNHEY and CDR2 SMNVEV (reference sequence). V lost 7 bases, J lost 6 bases, and 13 bases lay in between. CDR3 loop: CASTPSWSNEQFF. CDR3 nucleotides: TGTGCCAGCACGCCTAGCTGGAGCAATGAGCAGTTCTTC.

This clonotype was seen ten or more times. The rearrangement links TRBV7-9 to TRBJ2-1, with a tentative D call TRBD1 (6 bases). Trimming stripped 5 bases from V and 9 bases from J, with 17 bases between. This CDR3 has 14 residues. Germline CDR1 reads SEHNR; CDR2 reads FQNEAQ (reference sequence). CDR3 DNA sequence: TGTGCCAGCAGCATACTTACAGGGCAGGGTGAGCAGTTCTTC. It specifies CASSILTGQGEQFF.